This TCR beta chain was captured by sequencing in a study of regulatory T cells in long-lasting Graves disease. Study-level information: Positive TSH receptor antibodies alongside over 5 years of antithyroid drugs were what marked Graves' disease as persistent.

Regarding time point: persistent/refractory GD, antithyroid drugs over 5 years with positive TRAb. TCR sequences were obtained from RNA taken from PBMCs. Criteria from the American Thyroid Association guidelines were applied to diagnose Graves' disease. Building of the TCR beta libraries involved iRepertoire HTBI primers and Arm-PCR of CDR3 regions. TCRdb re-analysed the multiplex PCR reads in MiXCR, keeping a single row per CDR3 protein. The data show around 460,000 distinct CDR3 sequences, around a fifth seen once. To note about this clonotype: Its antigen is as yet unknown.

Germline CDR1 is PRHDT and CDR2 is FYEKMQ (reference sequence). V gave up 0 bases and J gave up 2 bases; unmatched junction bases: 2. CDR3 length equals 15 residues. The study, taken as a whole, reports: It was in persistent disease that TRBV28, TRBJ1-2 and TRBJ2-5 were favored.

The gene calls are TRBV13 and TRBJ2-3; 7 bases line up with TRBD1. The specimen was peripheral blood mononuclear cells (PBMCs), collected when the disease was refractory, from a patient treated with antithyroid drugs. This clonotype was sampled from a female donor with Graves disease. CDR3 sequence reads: CASSLGDRNTDTQYF. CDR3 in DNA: TGTGCCAGCAGCTTAGGGGACAGGAACACAGATACGCAGTATTTT.